These 14 T cell receptor beta chains were sequenced from one sample in a study of shared clonotypes between healthy human individuals. Measured with immunoSEQ multiplex PCR; TCRdb has only the in-frame clones, and not every one. This table has 550,000 to 600,000 clones, just over 75% appearing once. The sample was PBMCs. All receptors come from a woman between 40 and 55 years old in good health. Some clones in this sample may be carry-over from other donors' samples.

A word on this clone: A far bigger clonotype differs at one base, so this is likely a read error. This sequence joins TRBV29-1 and TRBJ1-3, with D possibly being TRBD1 (5 bases). Trimming pared 7 bases from V and 4 bases from J, leaving 14 bases between. The V gene's germline CDR1 is SQVTM and CDR2 ANQGSEA. CDR3 length equals 13 residues. The CDR3 nucleotides are TGCAGCGGTGGTGGGGCAGACGGAAACACCATATATTTT. It encodes CSGGGADGNTIYF.

About this clone itself: A far larger clone differs by one base, so this is likely a read error. Other DNA sequences in this specimen translate into the identical CDR3. The chain recombines TRBV7-2 with TRBJ2-7, with no clear D. CDR3 length: 11 residues. With 3 bases removed from V and 0 bases from J, the gap between germline ends came to 0 bases. Germline V gives CDR1 SGHTA, CDR2 FQGNSA. CDR3: CASSFSYEQYF. CDR3 DNA: TGTGCCAGCAGCTTCTCCTACGAGCAGTACTTC.

There are a few counts of this clone. The chain uses TRBV19 and TRBJ1-5, with D unclear. V lost 2 bases and J 4 bases, leaving 6 bases between the germline ends. CDR1 and CDR2 from the germline V gene are LNHDA and SQIVND (reference sequence). The length of the CDR3 is 13 residues. The CDR3 DNA follows: TGTGCCAGTAGTATAAATACGAATCAGCCCCAGCATTTT. It yields the protein CASSINTNQPQHF.

The V gene is TRBV6-5, the J gene TRBJ2-1, with D possibly TRBD2 on 6 matching bases. This CDR3 contains 15 residues. Between the trimmed V and J ends, which lost 1 base and 0 bases, there was a span of 7 bases. In germline, CDR1 is MNHEY, CDR2 SVGAGI. DNA of the CDR3: TGTGCCAGCAGTTACTACGGGAGCTCCTACAATGAGCAGTTCTTC. It translates to CASSYYGSSYNEQFF.

The rearrangement links TRBV6-5 to TRBJ2-7, with D perhaps TRBD1 or TRBD2 (5 bases each). This CDR3 has 14 residues. In germline, CDR1 is MNHEY, CDR2 SVGAGI. V was cut by 6 bases and J by 0 bases, with 12 bases left in between. CDR3 nucleotides: TGTGCCAGCAGCCGCGCAGGGAGCTCCTACGAGCAGTACTTC. Its protein product is CASSRAGSSYEQYF.

The chain couples TRBV5-6 to TRBJ2-7; TRBD1 aligns across 7 bases. The trim removed 4 bases at V and 0 bases at J, leaving 7 bases unmatched. Looked up from germline, CDR1 is SGHDT and CDR2 is YYEEEE. The CDR3 is 15 amino acids. The CDR3 coding sequence is TGTGCCAGCAGCGGAATGACAGGGAACTCCTACGAGCAGTACTTC. Protein product: CASSGMTGNSYEQYF.

The rearrangement uses TRBV5-1 and TRBJ2-1, with 12 positions matching TRBD2. Losses at the gene ends were 4 bases for V and 10 bases for J; bases not matched to a gene: 18. The CDR3 spans 18 residues. Per the germline V gene, CDR1 is SGHRS and CDR2 is YFSETQ. The CDR3 reads CASSPQTPSGRAHREQFF. The CDR3 DNA sequence: TGCGCCAGCAGCCCCCAAACCCCTAGCGGGAGGGCCCACAGGGAGCAGTTCTTC.

The V and J genes are TRBV18 and TRBJ2-1; D possibly corresponds to TRBD2 (6 bases). This CDR3 is 13 amino acids long. With 1 base removed from V and 5 bases from J, the gap between germline ends came to 6 bases. The germline gives CDR1 KGHSH, CDR2 LQKENI. For the CDR3, the DNA is TGTGCCAGCTCACCACGGAGGGACAATGAGCAGTTCTTC. Its translation is CASSPRRDNEQFF.

This clone has a count of ten or more. The chain carries TRBV19 and TRBJ2-2; no clear D gene. Germline V lookup: CDR1 LNHDA, CDR2 SQIVND (reference sequence). This CDR3 comprises 12 residues. Trimming stripped 3 bases from V and 4 bases from J, with 3 bases between. The chain's CDR3 is CASSISTGELFF. CDR3 bases: TGTGCCAGTAGTATTAGCACCGGGGAGCTGTTTTTT.

The chain uses TRBV27 and TRBJ2-7, with D hard to call. Germline V gene data show CDR1 as MNHEY and CDR2 as SMNVEV (reference sequence). The CDR3 extends over 14 amino acids. Trimming removed 3 bases from V and 0 bases from J, with 9 bases in between. CDR3: CASSFDGSSYEQYF. In DNA, the CDR3 is TGTGCCAGCAGTTTCGACGGAAGCTCCTACGAGCAGTACTTC.

V is TRBV18 and J is TRBJ1-2; the D is unclear. Germline CDR1 and CDR2: KGHSH and LQKENI. Trimming removed 3 bases at V and 2 bases at J, with 10 bases between. This CDR3 spans 14 amino acids. CDR3 in DNA: TGTGCCAGCTCACCTGGGGAGACGAACTATGGCTACACCTTC. Its translation is CASSPGETNYGYTF.

This clone showed up just a few times. The chain is built from TRBV7-8 and TRBJ2-3, with D perhaps matching TRBD2 (5 bases). Between the trimmed V and J ends, which lost 5 bases and 0 bases, there was a span of 12 bases. This CDR3 is built from 15 residues. Germline CDR1 is SGHVS and CDR2 is FQNEAQ. CDR3 DNA sequence: TGTGCCAGCAGCCATTTATCGGGAAGCACAGATACGCAGTATTTT. This codes for CASSHLSGSTDTQYF.

The V call is TRBV30, the J call TRBJ2-1; 8 bases fit TRBD2. Per germline, CDR1 GTSNPN and CDR2 SVGIG (reference sequence). V lost 8 bases and J lost 2; bases outside the gene matches: 11. This CDR3 has 15 amino acids. The CDR3, as DNA: TGTGCCAGCTCCAGAGCGGGGGTGCCCTACAATGAGCAGTTCTTC. As protein: CASSRAGVPYNEQFF.

This clone turned up a few times. The chain combines TRBV14 with TRBJ2-3; TRBD2 matches at 8 bases. Looked up from germline, CDR1 is SGHDN and CDR2 is FVKESK. The CDR3 loop spans 15 amino acids. Trimming at V came to 1 base and at J to 7 bases, leaving 7 bases not matched to a gene. DNA for the CDR3: TGTGCCAGCAGCCAAGGGAGCGGGAGTGGGAATACGCAGTATTTT. This codes for CASSQGSGSGNTQYF.